Listed here are 32 T cell receptor beta chains from one sample, sequenced in a study of T cell repertoires in cytomegalovirus infection. Via MiXCR, TCRdb re-called the reads, giving one row per CDR3 protein. The sample has tens of thousands of distinct CDR3 sequences, about 44% seen once. Their antigens remain unidentified. The sequencing here drew on CD8+ T cells from cultured PBMCs, taken from culture after CMV antigen stimulation. These receptors originate from a human donor in good health (CMV status not recorded). Some clones in this sample may be carry-over from other donors' samples.

This clonotype was observed a few times. J is TRBJ1-6 and V is TRBV7-6; D not resolved. CDR1 and CDR2 from the germline V gene are SGHVS and FNYEAQ. The V end lost 2 bases, the J end lost 5 bases, and 7 bases lay between the germline ends. This CDR3 comprises 14 residues. CDR3 protein: CASSLNNDNSPLHF. The CDR3 DNA follows: TGTGCCAGCAGCTTAAACAATGATAATTCACCCCTCCACTTT.

This clonotype was seen more than once but under ten times. The chain is built from TRBV7-2 and TRBJ1-2; weak D call: TRBD1 (6 bases). Trimming left V 0 bases short and J 4 bases short, with 18 bases between. CDR3 size: 17 residues. Germline CDR1 is SGHTA and CDR2 is FQGNSA. This chain's CDR3 is CASSLAQGHRTSYGYTF. The CDR3 DNA reads TGTGCCAGCAGCTTAGCGCAGGGACACCGCACCTCCTATGGCTACACCTTC.

The chain employs TRBV6-1 and TRBJ2-7; D may correspond to TRBD1 or TRBD2 (5 bases each). Germline V lookup: CDR1 MNHNS, CDR2 SASEGT. CDR3 length: 14 residues. V lost 7 bases, J lost 4 bases, and 17 bases lay in between. CDR3 loop: CASIPRGRAYEQYF. As DNA, the CDR3 is TGTGCCAGCATCCCCCGGGGCAGGGCTTACGAGCAGTACTTC.

The gene calls are TRBV28 and TRBJ1-1; TRBD1 agrees at 12 bases. Trimming took 3 bases from V and 10 from J; bases not matched to a gene: 6. CDR3 size: 14 residues. Germline CDR1 MDHEN, CDR2 SYDVKM. The CDR3 loop is CASSLSGTGGLAFF. The CDR3 DNA sequence: TGTGCCAGCAGTTTGTCCGGGACAGGGGGCTTAGCTTTCTTT.

J is TRBJ1-5 and V is TRBV7-9; D gene uncertain. V was trimmed by 5 bases and J by 10 bases, leaving 18 bases between them. Germline assignment: CDR1 SEHNR and CDR2 FQNEAQ (reference sequence). The CDR3 is 14 amino acids. In nucleotides, the CDR3 is TGTGCCAGCAGCGATGGCGCGATGGGTAACCCCCAGCATTTT. This encodes CASSDGAMGNPQHF.

The V gene is TRBV12-3 or TRBV12-4, the J gene TRBJ1-2; TRBD1 agrees at 7 bases. There are 13 residues in the CDR3. With V trimmed by 1 base and J by 8 bases, 4 bases remained unmatched. CDR3 coding DNA: TGTGCCAGCAGTTTAGTCCCAGGGGGAGGCTACACCTTC. Residues: CASSLVPGGGYTF.

The chain recombines TRBV7-9 with TRBJ2-2; TRBD2 matches at 9 bases. V was pared by 2 bases and J by 1 base, with 2 bases of the junction left unmatched. Germline lookup yields CDR1 SEHNR and CDR2 FQNEAQ (reference sequence). The length of the CDR3 is 16 residues. The chain's CDR3 is CASSLPSGKNTGELFF. CDR3 sequence (DNA): TGTGCCAGCAGCTTACCTAGCGGGAAGAACACCGGGGAGCTGTTTTTT.

Note on this clonotype: A much larger clone differs by one base, so this may be a read error. This chain connects TRBV7-8 to TRBJ2-4; 11 positions match TRBD2. The CDR3 sequence is 20 residues long. Germline CDR1 and CDR2: SGHVS and FQNEAQ. Losses at the gene ends were 1 base for V and 1 base for J; bases not matched to a gene: 12. The CDR3 sequence is CASSLVLAGGGPWAKNIQYF. CDR3 DNA sequence: TGTGCCAGCAGCTTAGTCCTAGCGGGGGGCGGGCCTTGGGCCAAAAACATTCAGTACTTC.

This chain links TRBV6-1 with TRBJ2-3, with TRBD2 identical over 8 bases. The CDR3 length is 18 residues. The germline gives CDR1 MNHNS, CDR2 SASEGT. The junction had 12 bases not matched to a gene; V was cut back by 2 bases and J by 2 bases. This chain's CDR3 is CASSERIMASGPTDTQYF. CDR3 DNA sequence: TGTGCCAGCAGTGAAAGGATAATGGCTAGCGGGCCCACAGATACGCAGTATTTT.

The rearrangement uses TRBV7-6 and TRBJ2-5; a possible D gene is TRBD2 (6 bases). Germline V lookup: CDR1 SGHVS, CDR2 FNYEAQ. The V end was cut by 5 bases, the J end by 2 bases, with 15 bases between. The CDR3 is made up of 15 amino acids. The CDR3 spells CASSNVGGEQETQYF. The CDR3 DNA sequence: TGTGCCAGCAGCAACGTCGGCGGGGAACAAGAGACCCAGTACTTC.

The V and J genes are TRBV20-1 and TRBJ2-5, with D tentatively TRBD2 (5 bases). The CDR3 spans 15 residues. In germline, CDR1 is DFQATT, CDR2 SNEGSKA (reference sequence). Deletions cut 7 bases from V and 0 bases from J, with 18 bases between. This chain's CDR3 is CSGSRPREYQETQYF. As DNA, the CDR3 is TGCAGTGGAAGCAGGCCCCGGGAATACCAAGAGACCCAGTACTTC.

The chain carries TRBV7-9 and TRBJ2-7, with 8 nucleotides matching TRBD1. The CDR3 loop spans 14 amino acids. Unmatched junction bases numbered 7, after V lost 5 bases and J lost 4 bases. Germline loops: CDR1 SEHNR, CDR2 FQNEAQ (reference sequence). DNA for the CDR3: TGTGCCAGCAGCCCCCCCCAGGGGGCTTACGAGCAGTACTTC. It yields the protein CASSPPQGAYEQYF.

V and J are TRBV11-2 and TRBJ1-4; 9 nucleotides align to TRBD1. The V gene's germline CDR1 is SGHAT and CDR2 FQNNGV. V was pared by 3 bases and J by 4 bases, with 3 bases of the junction left unmatched. The CDR3 spans 15 residues. The DNA for the CDR3 is TGTGCCAGCAGCTTTGGGACAGGGATTAATGAAAAACTGTTTTTT. Encoded protein: CASSFGTGINEKLFF.

V and J are TRBV3-1 and TRBJ2-5, with D hard to call. CDR3 length: 13 residues. From germline, CDR1 is LGHDT and CDR2 YNNKEL (reference sequence). Trimming cost V 3 bases and J 5 bases, with 10 bases left between them. The CDR3 region has the DNA TGTGCCAGCAGCCATGGACCTAGGGAGACCCAGTACTTC. It yields the protein CASSHGPRETQYF.

Only a few counts were recorded for this clonotype. This chain joins TRBV7-3 and TRBJ2-7; D may be TRBD1 (5 bases). V was pared by 2 bases and J by 2 bases, with 13 bases between. CDR3 length: 15 amino acids. The germline V gene has CDR1 SGHTA and CDR2 FQGTGA. DNA for the CDR3: TGTGCCAGCAGCTTACCCTCCGTGGGGCCCTACGAGCAGTACTTC. Amino acid sequence: CASSLPSVGPYEQYF.

This clonotype was observed a few times. This chain joins TRBV11-1 and TRBJ2-1; D uncertain. V lost 4 bases to trimming and J lost 2 bases, with 9 bases between them. The length of the CDR3 is 14 residues. The germline V gene has CDR1 SGHAT and CDR2 FQDESV (reference sequence). The chain's CDR3 is CASSSPLTYNEQFF. For the CDR3, the DNA is TGTGCCAGCAGCTCCCCTTTGACCTACAATGAGCAGTTCTTC. Filled out from reference TRBV11-1 and TRBJ2-1, the complete variable domain reads EAEVAQSPRYKITEKSQAVAFWCDPISGHATLYWYRQILGQGPELLVQFQDESVVDDSQLPKDRFSAERLKGVDSTLKIQPAELGDSAMYLCASSSPLTYNEQFFGPGTRLTVL.

The CDR3 here is CASSLDPRTPTGAGGNTIYF. CDR3 nucleotide sequence: TGTGCCAGCAGCTTAGATCCGCGTACACCAACCGGAGCCGGTGGAAACACCATATATTTT. The gene calls are TRBV11-2 and TRBJ1-3; no clear D gene. Germline V gene lookup returns CDR1 SGHAT and CDR2 FQNNGV. V gave up 0 bases and J gave up 3 bases, with 24 bases separating them. The CDR3 is made up of 20 amino acids.

The chain couples TRBV25-1 to TRBJ1-5; perhaps TRBD1 as D (6 bases). The germline V and J ends were trimmed by 7 bases and 4 bases, with 17 bases remaining between them. CDR1 and CDR2 from the germline V gene are MGHDK and SYGVNS. This CDR3 region has 15 residues. The CDR3 loop reads CASTNRAQKNQPQHF. The CDR3 DNA reads TGTGCCAGCACAAACAGGGCGCAAAAAAATCAGCCCCAGCATTTT.

This clonotype was recorded a few times. The chain combines TRBV28 with TRBJ2-1, with D unresolved. Trimming removed 3 bases at V and 4 bases at J, with 7 bases between. CDR3 length: 13 amino acids. Germline V lookup: CDR1 MDHEN, CDR2 SYDVKM. This CDR3 is CASSLTRYNEQFF. CDR3 sequence (DNA): TGTGCCAGCAGTTTGACGCGTTACAATGAGCAGTTCTTC.

The V call is TRBV27, the J call TRBJ1-2, with D hard to call. This CDR3 contains 14 residues. From germline, CDR1 is MNHEY and CDR2 SMNVEV (reference sequence). The germline V and J ends were trimmed by 3 bases and 0 bases, with 8 bases remaining between them. The CDR3 is CASSLGSTNYGYTF. The CDR3, as DNA: TGTGCCAGCAGTTTGGGCAGTACTAACTATGGCTACACCTTC.

This clonotype has only one observation. The chain has TRBV19 and TRBJ1-2; weak D call: TRBD1 (6 bases). The germline V gene encodes CDR1 LNHDA and CDR2 SQIVND (reference sequence). The CDR3 runs 14 residues. V shed 10 bases and J shed 5 bases, with 20 bases lying between them. CDR3 in amino acids: CATATSTGSYGYTF. The CDR3 nucleotides are TGTGCCACTGCGACTTCGACAGGATCTTATGGCTACACCTTC.

About this clonotype itself: The junction shows a germline mismatch at one end, possibly a read error. The chain combines TRBV6-1 with TRBJ2-7; D is unclear. The CDR3 runs to 12 residues. Germline loops: CDR1 MNHNS, CDR2 SASEGT. This chain's CDR3 is CATSQPTVEQYF. DNA for the CDR3: TGTGCCACCAGTCAACCCACAGTTGAGCAGTACTTC.

This clonotype was recorded many times. The rearrangement links TRBV7-2 to TRBJ2-3, with unresolved D. Germline CDR1 and CDR2: SGHTA and FQGNSA. CDR3 length: 15 residues. The germline V and J ends were trimmed by 3 bases and 3 bases, with 13 bases remaining between them. CDR3 region: CASSLAAVTTDTQYF. The CDR3 coding sequence is TGTGCCAGCAGCTTGGCGGCCGTTACGACAGATACGCAGTATTTT.

The chain recombines TRBV12-5 with TRBJ1-1, with a possible D match to TRBD1 (6 bases). Germline CDR1 LGHNT, CDR2 FRNRAP. The CDR3 has 11 amino acids. Deletions cut 6 bases from V and 6 bases from J, with 8 bases between. The CDR3 reads CASGEGAEAFF. In nucleotides, the CDR3 is TGTGCTAGTGGGGAGGGGGCTGAAGCTTTCTTT.

In this sample, this clonotype turned up a few times. This rearrangement joins TRBV7-6 to TRBJ2-5; D gene uncertain. Trimming took off 8 bases at V and 4 bases at J, with 11 bases between the two ends. This CDR3 has 12 residues. The germline CDR1 and CDR2 sequences are SGHVS and FNYEAQ. The CDR3 nucleotides read TGTGCCAGCCCTGATGGGTCAGAGACCCAGTACTTC. This codes for CASPDGSETQYF.

In DNA form, the CDR3 reads TGTGCCAGCAGTGCGTGGACCCCTGAAGCTTTCTTT. Encoded protein: CASSAWTPEAFF. The chain carries TRBV12-3 or TRBV12-4 and TRBJ1-1; no firm D call. The CDR3 contains 12 residues. Between the trimmed V and J ends, which lost 5 bases and 6 bases, there was a span of 10 bases.

There are many counts of this clonotype. This rearrangement joins TRBV7-7 to TRBJ2-4, with 7 bases that match TRBD1. Germline CDR1 is SSHAT and CDR2 is FNYEAQ (reference sequence). Trimming cost V 1 base and J 2 bases; bases outside gene matches: 5. The length of the CDR3 is 16 residues. DNA of the CDR3: TGTGCCAGCAGCTTAGGAGTACAGGGGTCCAAAAACATTCAGTACTTC. It yields the protein CASSLGVQGSKNIQYF.

The chain recombines TRBV7-9 with TRBJ2-7; D unresolved. V dropped 4 bases and J dropped 3 bases, with 7 bases sitting between them. CDR3 length equals 12 residues. CDR1 is SEHNR, CDR2 FQNEAQ, per germline (reference sequence). Written as DNA, the CDR3 is TGTGCCAGCAGCTCATTTAACTACGAGCAGTACTTC. It yields the protein CASSSFNYEQYF.

The chain is built from TRBV7-6 and TRBJ2-5, with D perhaps being TRBD1 or TRBD2 (6 bases each). The CDR3 contains 15 residues. Germline assignment: CDR1 SGHVS and CDR2 FNYEAQ. Deletions cut 1 base from V and 4 bases from J, with 13 bases between. CDR3 protein: CASSLEGGVRETQYF. DNA of the CDR3: TGTGCCAGCAGCTTAGAGGGGGGCGTTCGAGAGACCCAGTACTTC.

V and J are TRBV7-6 and TRBJ2-1, with D unclear. Looked up from germline, CDR1 is SGHVS and CDR2 is FNYEAQ. V lost 5 bases and J lost 7, with 12 bases in between. This CDR3 region has 13 residues. The CDR3 is CASSKWRENEQFF. CDR3 DNA sequence: TGTGCCAGCAGCAAATGGAGAGAAAATGAGCAGTTCTTC.

This chain joins TRBV6-2 or TRBV6-3 and TRBJ1-1, with D tentatively TRBD1 (6 bases). V was clipped by 4 bases and J by 0 bases, with 9 bases between them. Germline V gene data show CDR1 as MNHEY and CDR2 as SVGEGT. The CDR3 has 14 amino acids. In nucleotides, the CDR3 is TGTGCCAGCAGTTCCGGGGGCATGAACACTGAAGCTTTCTTT. Its protein product is CASSSGGMNTEAFF.

This clonotype was counted a few times. The CDR3 loop reads CASSSLYGASNTEAFF. The CDR3 DNA follows: TGTGCCAGCAGCTCCCTTTACGGGGCGTCGAACACTGAAGCTTTCTTT. The rearrangement uses TRBV7-2 and TRBJ1-1, with D possibly being TRBD1 (5 bases). Between the trimmed V and J ends, which lost 4 bases and 1 base, there was a span of 16 bases. The length of the CDR3 is 16 residues. Germline lookup yields CDR1 SGHTA and CDR2 FQGNSA. Complete variable domain (other parts from reference TRBV7-2 and TRBJ1-1): GAGVSQSPSNKVTEKGKDVELRCDPISGHTALYWYRQSLGQGLEFLIYFQGNSAPDKSGLPSDRFSAERTGGSVSTLTIQRTQQEDSAVYLCASSSLYGASNTEAFFGQGTRLTVV.